This T cell receptor beta chain was sequenced for a study of blood T cell repertoires in COVID-19. The CDR3 is 11 residues long. Germline V gene lookup returns CDR1 MNHEY and CDR2 SVGAGI. V was pared by 10 bases and J by 9 bases, with 12 bases between. Data came from immunoSEQ multiplex PCR; TCRdb stores just in-frame clones and leaves some out. The sample has approximately 210,000 clones, around 88% seen once. The chain is built from TRBV6-5 and TRBJ2-2, with TRBD2 as a possible D gene (5 bases). Sequenced input: peripheral blood. This TCR was recovered from a man aged 18 to 30 with active or convalescent COVID-19. The CDR3 loop reads CATRTERELFF. CDR3 sequence (DNA): TGTGCCACCCGGACTGAAAGGGAGCTGTTTTTT.